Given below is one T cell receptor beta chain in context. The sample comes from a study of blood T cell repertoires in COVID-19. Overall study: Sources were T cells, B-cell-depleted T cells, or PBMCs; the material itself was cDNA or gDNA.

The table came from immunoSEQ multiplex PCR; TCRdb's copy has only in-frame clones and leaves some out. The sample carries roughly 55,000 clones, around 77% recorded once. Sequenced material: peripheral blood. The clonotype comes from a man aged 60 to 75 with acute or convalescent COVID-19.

In DNA, the CDR3 is TGCGCCAGCAGCTTGACCTTACAACAGGGGGCTGGGGCCAACGTCCTGACTTTC. Its translation: CASSLTLQQGAGANVLTF. V is TRBV5-1 and J is TRBJ2-6; the match to TRBD1 covers 8 bases. The CDR3 is 18 amino acids. The germline V gene has CDR1 SGHRS and CDR2 YFSETQ. V lost 1 base to trimming and J lost 2 bases; unmatched junction nucleotides: 8.